The 15 T cell receptor beta chains reported below all come from one sample, sequenced in a study of blood T cell repertoires in COVID-19. Profiling relied on immunoSEQ multiplex PCR, and the TCRdb table lists in-frame clones only, not all of them. The sample carries 310,000 or so clones, approximately 83% recorded once. The source material was peripheral blood. Receptors were obtained from a woman under 40 who had recovered from COVID-19.

This chain uses TRBV5-6 with TRBJ1-1; D unresolved. Germline V gives CDR1 SGHDT, CDR2 YYEEEE. Trimming left V 4 bases short and J 5 bases short, with 9 bases between. The CDR3 loop spans 12 amino acids. CDR3 protein: CASSPGRTEAFF. In nucleotides, the CDR3 is TGTGCCAGCAGCCCCGGCAGGACTGAAGCTTTCTTT.

The V call is TRBV5-1, the J call TRBJ2-3; D call uncertain. From germline, CDR1 is SGHRS and CDR2 YFSETQ. V was clipped by 5 bases and J by 0 bases, with 7 bases between them. This CDR3 spans 13 amino acids. The DNA of the CDR3 is TGCGCCAGCAGGGGCGATAGCACAGATACGCAGTATTTT. Its protein is CASRGDSTDTQYF.

This chain joins TRBV6-6 and TRBJ1-2, with 7 bases aligning to TRBD1. CDR3 length: 15 amino acids. The germline V gene encodes CDR1 MNHNY and CDR2 SVGAGI (reference sequence). The trim removed 1 base at V and 3 bases at J, leaving 5 bases unmatched. Written as DNA, the CDR3 is TGTGCCAGCAGTTACTGGGTAGGGGGCGACTATGGCTACACCTTC. This translates into CASSYWVGGDYGYTF.

The chain joins TRBV29-1 to TRBJ2-7, with 8 bases aligning to TRBD2. There are 12 residues in the CDR3. Germline V gene sequence: CDR1 SQVTM, CDR2 ANQGSEA. Unmatched junction bases numbered 2, after V lost 5 bases and J lost 2 bases. The DNA of the CDR3 is TGCAGCGTTATACTAGCGGCCTACGAGCAGTACTTC. Encoded protein: CSVILAAYEQYF.

This clone was counted at least ten times. J is TRBJ1-1 and V is TRBV4-1; a possible D gene is TRBD1 (5 bases). Germline V lookup: CDR1 MGHRA, CDR2 YSYEKL. Trimming stripped 2 bases from V and 6 bases from J, with 16 bases between. The CDR3 has 15 amino acids. CDR3 coding DNA: TGCGCCAGCAGCCAATATACGGACATTGAGGCTGAAGCTTTCTTT. This gives the protein CASSQYTDIEAEAFF.

The J gene is TRBJ1-1, the V gene TRBV28, with 7 bases matching TRBD1. Germline V gives CDR1 MDHEN, CDR2 SYDVKM. V dropped 7 bases and J dropped 7; count of bases not matched to a gene: 6. The CDR3 spans 12 residues. The CDR3 sequence is CASKSDRVEAFF. As DNA, the CDR3 is TGTGCCAGCAAAAGTGACAGGGTTGAAGCTTTCTTT. The complete variable domain, with remaining parts taken from reference TRBV28 and TRBJ1-1, reads DVKVTQSSRYLVKRTGEKVFLECVQDMDHENMFWYRQDPGLGLRLIYFSYDVKMKEKGDIPEGYSVSREKKERFSLILESASTNQTSMYLCASKSDRVEAFFGQGTRLTVV.

This chain connects TRBV5-1 to TRBJ1-2, with D unclear. Trimming shortened V by 4 bases and J by 2 bases, and 6 bases separated the two germline ends. Germline V lookup: CDR1 SGHRS, CDR2 YFSETQ. The CDR3 consists of 12 residues. The CDR3 DNA follows: TGCGCCAGCAGCCTCGGGAACTATGGCTACACCTTC. Its protein product is CASSLGNYGYTF.

The chain couples TRBV7-9 to TRBJ2-7; 12 nucleotides agree with TRBD2. V dropped 5 bases and J dropped 3; count of bases not matched to a gene: 2. The CDR3 length is 14 residues. The V gene's germline CDR1 is SEHNR and CDR2 FQNEAQ (reference sequence). The CDR3 spells CASSPSGRGYEQYF. CDR3 nucleotide sequence: TGTGCCAGCAGCCCTAGCGGGAGGGGCTACGAGCAGTACTTC.

V is TRBV7-8 and J is TRBJ2-3, with a possible D match to TRBD2 (5 bases). This CDR3 is 16 amino acids long. Trimming took 7 bases from V and 2 from J, leaving 19 bases between them. The germline CDR1 and CDR2 sequences are SGHVS and FQNEAQ. CDR3 sequence (DNA): TGTGCCAGCACCCAAGTTCCTAGCAGATACACAGATACGCAGTATTTT. It codes for CASTQVPSRYTDTQYF.

The chain couples TRBV19 to TRBJ2-3, with D perhaps TRBD2 (6 bases). The CDR3 extends over 15 amino acids. The V end lost 3 bases, the J end lost 5 bases, and 15 bases lay between the germline ends. Germline V gives CDR1 LNHDA, CDR2 SQIVND (reference sequence). The CDR3: CASSINTGEVDTQYF. CDR3 DNA: TGTGCCAGTAGTATCAATACGGGAGAGGTAGATACGCAGTATTTT. The variable domain in full, completed from reference TRBV19 and TRBJ2-3, reads DGGITQSPKYLFRKEGQNVTLSCEQNLNHDAMYWYRQDPGQGLRLIYYSQIVNDFQKGDIAEGYSVSREKKESFPLTVTSAQKNPTAFYLCASSINTGEVDTQYFGPGTRLTVL.

This chain uses TRBV5-1 with TRBJ2-7; D possibly corresponds to TRBD1 (5 bases). Germline CDR1 and CDR2: SGHRS and YFSETQ. Trimming removed 4 bases at V and 5 bases at J, with 19 bases between. CDR3 length: 15 residues. CDR3 DNA sequence: TGCGCCAGCAGCCCCAAGTCTAGGGGCGTAAACGAGCAGTACTTC. It translates to CASSPKSRGVNEQYF.

The chain links TRBV28 to TRBJ1-5; D gene uncertain. The V and J ends lost 6 bases and 2 bases respectively, with 11 bases between them. The CDR3 sequence is 14 residues long. The V gene's germline CDR1 is MDHEN and CDR2 SYDVKM. The DNA of the CDR3 is TGTGCCAGCAGGCTTGGCGGAGGCAATCAGCCCCAGCATTTT. Translation: CASRLGGGNQPQHF. Filled out from reference TRBV28 and TRBJ1-5, the complete variable domain reads DVKVTQSSRYLVKRTGEKVFLECVQDMDHENMFWYRQDPGLGLRLIYFSYDVKMKEKGDIPEGYSVSREKKERFSLILESASTNQTSMYLCASRLGGGNQPQHFGDGTRLSIL.

This chain uses TRBV6-5 with TRBJ2-2; 10 nucleotides align to TRBD1. The germline gives CDR1 MNHEY, CDR2 SVGAGI. The CDR3 runs to 15 residues. The junction had 3 bases not matched to a gene; V was cut back by 2 bases and J by 6 bases. The CDR3 sequence is CASSYRQGAAGELFF. CDR3 coding DNA: TGTGCCAGCAGTTACCGACAGGGGGCCGCCGGGGAGCTGTTTTTT.

The chain couples TRBV30 to TRBJ1-4; possibly TRBD1 for D (5 bases). CDR3 size: 13 residues. With 5 bases removed from V and 4 bases from J, the gap between germline ends came to 11 bases. From germline, CDR1 is GTSNPN and CDR2 SVGIG (reference sequence). The CDR3 sequence: CAWGTLSNEKLFF. CDR3 nucleotides: TGTGCCTGGGGGACTTTAAGTAATGAAAAACTGTTTTTT.

V and J are TRBV6-6 and TRBJ1-4; D is undetermined. The CDR3 runs 11 residues. Germline V CDR1 and CDR2: MNHNY, SVGAGI (reference sequence). V was pared by 4 bases and J by 7 bases, with 4 bases between. The CDR3 region has the DNA TGTGCCAGCAGTTCCGGTGAAAAACTGTTTTTT. Translated: CASSSGEKLFF.